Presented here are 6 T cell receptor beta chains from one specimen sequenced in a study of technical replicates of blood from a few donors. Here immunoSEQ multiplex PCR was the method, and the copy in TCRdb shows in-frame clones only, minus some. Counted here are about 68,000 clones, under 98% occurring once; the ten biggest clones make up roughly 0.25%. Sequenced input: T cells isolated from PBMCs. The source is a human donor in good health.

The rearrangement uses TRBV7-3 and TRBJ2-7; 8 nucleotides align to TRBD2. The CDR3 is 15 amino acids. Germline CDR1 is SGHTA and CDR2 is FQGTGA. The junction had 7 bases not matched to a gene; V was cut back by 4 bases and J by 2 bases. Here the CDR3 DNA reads TGTGCCAGCAGCTCTGGGGCGGGACTAGCCTACGAGCAGTACTTC. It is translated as CASSSGAGLAYEQYF.

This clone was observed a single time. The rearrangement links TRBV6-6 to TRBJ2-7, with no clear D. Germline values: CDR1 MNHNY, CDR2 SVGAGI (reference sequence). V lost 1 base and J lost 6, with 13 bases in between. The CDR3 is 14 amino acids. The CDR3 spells CASSYCLERCEQYF. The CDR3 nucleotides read TGTGCCAGCAGTTACTGCCTAGAACGGTGCGAGCAGTACTTC.

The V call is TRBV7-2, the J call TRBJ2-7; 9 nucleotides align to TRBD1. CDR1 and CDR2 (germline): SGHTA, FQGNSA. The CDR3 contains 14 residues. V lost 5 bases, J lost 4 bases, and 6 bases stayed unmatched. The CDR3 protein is CASSLDRGKYEQYF. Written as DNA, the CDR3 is TGTGCCAGCAGCCTGGACAGGGGAAAATACGAGCAGTACTTC.

The CDR3: CASSQGLAVLSYEQYF. The CDR3 coding sequence is TGTGCCAGCAGCCAAGGACTAGCGGTCCTCTCCTACGAGCAGTACTTC. The genes are TRBV14 and TRBJ2-7, with 9 bases matching TRBD2. This CDR3 comprises 16 residues. From germline, CDR1 is SGHDN and CDR2 FVKESK. Trimming cost V 1 base and J 0 bases; bases outside gene matches: 4.

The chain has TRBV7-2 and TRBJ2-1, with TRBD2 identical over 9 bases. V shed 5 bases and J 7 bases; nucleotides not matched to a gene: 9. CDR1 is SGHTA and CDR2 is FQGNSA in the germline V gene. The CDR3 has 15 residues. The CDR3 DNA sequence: TGTGCCAGCAGCCCTCTAGCGGGATCTGTGAATGAGCAGTTCTTC. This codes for CASSPLAGSVNEQFF.

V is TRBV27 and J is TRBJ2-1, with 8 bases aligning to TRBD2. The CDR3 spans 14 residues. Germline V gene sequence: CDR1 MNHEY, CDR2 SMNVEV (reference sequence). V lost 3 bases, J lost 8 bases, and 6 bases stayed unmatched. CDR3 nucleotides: TGTGCCAGCAGTTTCAGCGGGGGACCATATGAGCAGTTCTTC. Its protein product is CASSFSGGPYEQFF.